This T cell receptor (beta chain) comes out of a study of T cell changes during pregnancy in multiple sclerosis. To note about this clone: Other nucleotide sequences in the sample specify the same CDR3.

V trimming: 6 bases; J trimming: 2 bases; junction bases outside the gene matches: 5. Germline CDR1 reads MNHEY; CDR2 reads SMNVEV (reference sequence). The CDR3 is 14 amino acids. Libraries were prepared by immunoSEQ multiplex PCR; TCRdb keeps only in-frame clonotypes and omits some of them. The sample records roughly 36,000 clones, around 91% being singletons. Specimen: CD8+ T cells from peripheral blood mononuclear cells, collected in the second trimester of pregnancy. V is TRBV27 and J is TRBJ2-7, with 9 bases fitting TRBD1. The clonotype was recovered from a female donor with multiple sclerosis, enrolled in a pregnancy study. The CDR3 coding sequence is TGTGCCAGCAGCCCGAGGACAGGGGCCTACGAGCAGTACTTC. This translates into CASSPRTGAYEQYF.